This passage covers 8 T cell receptor beta chains from one sample sequenced in a study of T cell repertoires in cytomegalovirus infection. Using its own MiXCR run on the reads, TCRdb lists one record per CDR3 protein. This table holds 200,000 to 300,000 distinct CDR3 sequences, roughly an eighth found once. Sequenced sample: PBMCs. The receptors stem from a human donor in good health (CMV status not recorded). Some clones in this sample may be carry-over from other donors' samples.

The chain recombines TRBV10-3 with TRBJ1-5; D gene unclear. Trimming left V 4 bases short and J 1 base short, with 8 bases between. This CDR3 spans 14 amino acids. From germline, CDR1 is ENHRY and CDR2 SYGVKD. This CDR3 reads CAISARVSNQPQHF. The CDR3 coding sequence is TGTGCCATCAGTGCACGAGTAAGCAATCAGCCCCAGCATTTT.

The CDR3, as DNA: TGCAGTGCTAGAGTAATCGGGGTCTATGGCTACACCTTC. It encodes CSARVIGVYGYTF. The chain joins TRBV20-1 to TRBJ1-2, with unresolved D. The CDR3 totals 13 residues. Germline CDR1 and CDR2: DFQATT and SNEGSKA (reference sequence). V was shortened by 1 base and J by 4 bases, with 10 bases between the two germline ends.

This clonotype was seen at least ten times. The V and J genes are TRBV7-6 and TRBJ2-2; the match to TRBD1 covers 9 bases. The CDR3 spans 15 residues. Trimming removed 5 bases from V and 3 bases from J; junction bases left unmatched: 4. Germline-derived CDR1 and CDR2 are SGHVS and FNYEAQ. CDR3 bases: TGTGCCAGCAGCCCTGGGACAGGGTACACCGGGGAGCTGTTTTTT. Protein product: CASSPGTGYTGELFF.

Only a few counts were recorded for this clonotype. V and J are TRBV20-1 and TRBJ2-7; 10 bases map to TRBD2. Per germline, CDR1 DFQATT and CDR2 SNEGSKA (reference sequence). CDR3 length: 14 amino acids. V shed 3 bases, J shed 0 bases, and the junction held 2 bases outside the gene matches. The CDR3 nucleotides are TGCAGTGCTAGTACTAGCGGGAACTCCTACGAGCAGTACTTC. It encodes CSASTSGNSYEQYF.

V is TRBV28 and J is TRBJ2-6, with 11 positions matching TRBD1. The germline CDR1 and CDR2 sequences are MDHEN and SYDVKM. Trimming took 8 bases from V and 3 from J; bases not matched to a gene: 3. The CDR3 is made up of 15 amino acids. CDR3 sequence (DNA): TGTGCCAGCGGACAGGGGGCGCTTGGGGCCAACGTCCTGACTTTC. The encoded protein is CASGQGALGANVLTF.

The chain links TRBV2 to TRBJ2-3, with D possibly called TRBD1 or TRBD2 (5 bases each). The CDR3 contains 14 residues. Looked up from germline, CDR1 is SNHLY and CDR2 is FYNNEI. V lost 8 bases and J 0 bases, leaving 12 bases between the germline ends. CDR3 DNA: TGTGCCAGCGGGGACGTTACTAGCACAGATACGCAGTATTTT. Its protein product is CASGDVTSTDTQYF.

This clonotype came up a few times. The chain employs TRBV7-9 and TRBJ2-7; TRBD1 matches at 7 bases. The germline V gene encodes CDR1 SEHNR and CDR2 FQNEAQ (reference sequence). The CDR3 extends over 14 amino acids. V was clipped by 5 bases and J by 3 bases; unmatched bases: 7. Written as DNA, the CDR3 is TGTGCCAGCAGCCCTGTGGGACAGATCTACGAGCAGTACTTC. This gives the protein CASSPVGQIYEQYF.

This clonotype has at least ten counts. The chain links TRBV20-1 to TRBJ2-3; possibly TRBD1 or TRBD2 for D (5 bases each). The V end lost 0 bases, the J end lost 3 bases, and 16 bases lay between the germline ends. Germline-derived CDR1 and CDR2 are DFQATT and SNEGSKA (reference sequence). The CDR3 extends over 16 amino acids. In nucleotides, the CDR3 is TGCAGTGCTAGAGATGGCCGGGACGGCCTTACAGATACGCAGTATTTT. It yields the protein CSARDGRDGLTDTQYF.